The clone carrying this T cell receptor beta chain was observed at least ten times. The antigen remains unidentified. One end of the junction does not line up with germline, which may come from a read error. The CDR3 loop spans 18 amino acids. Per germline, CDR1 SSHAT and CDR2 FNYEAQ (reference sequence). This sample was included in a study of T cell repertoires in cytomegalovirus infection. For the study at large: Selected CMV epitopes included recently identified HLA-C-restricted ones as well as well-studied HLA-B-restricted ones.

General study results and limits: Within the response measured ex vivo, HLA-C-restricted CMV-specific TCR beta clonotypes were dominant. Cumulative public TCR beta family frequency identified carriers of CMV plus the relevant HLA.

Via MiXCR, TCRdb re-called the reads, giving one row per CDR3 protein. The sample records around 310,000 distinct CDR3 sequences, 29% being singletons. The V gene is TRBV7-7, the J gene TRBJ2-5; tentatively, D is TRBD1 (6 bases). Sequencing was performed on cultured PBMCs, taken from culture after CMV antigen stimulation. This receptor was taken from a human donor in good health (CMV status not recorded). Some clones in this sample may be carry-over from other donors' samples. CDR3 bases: TGTGCTAGCAGCTTAGCACCGAGGACAGTTCTCTCCCAAGAGACCCAGTACTTC. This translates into CASSLAPRTVLSQETQYF.